The TCR beta chain described here comes from a study of PD-L1 blockade in urothelial cancer. About the study: From 0 to 3 prior chemotherapy regimens had been given to the patients. The analyses of blood took place 3 weeks (second dose) and 6 weeks after treatment start.

Sequenced by immunoSEQ multiplex PCR; TCRdb stores in-frame clones only, minus some. The sample shows around 63,000 clones, over 75% of them seen only once. Trimming shortened V by 0 bases and J by 6 bases, and 12 bases separated the two germline ends. Germline CDR1 SGDLS, CDR2 YYNGEE. This CDR3 spans 14 amino acids. Time point reported: pretreatment peripheral blood. The J gene is TRBJ1-1, the V gene TRBV9; D unclear. The origin of this receptor is a man between 65 and 79 years old with urothelial cancer. This material consisted of PBMCs, taken around atezolizumab (anti-PD-L1) treatment. CDR3 region: CASSVEPSGPEAFF. CDR3 nucleotide sequence: TGTGCCAGCAGCGTAGAGCCCTCTGGGCCTGAAGCTTTCTTT.